This T cell receptor beta chain derives from a study of cytomegalovirus exposure and HLA in healthy donors. TCRdb's copy holds only in-frame clones and misses some; the assay was immunoSEQ multiplex PCR. The data show about 140,000 clones, with approximately 82% seen just once and just under 30% held by the top ten. The V gene's germline CDR1 is SGHTA and CDR2 FQGTGA. This CDR3 comprises 14 residues. V shed 4 bases, J shed 6 bases, and the junction held 5 bases outside the gene matches. Remarks on this clone: Other DNA sequences from this sample encode an identical CDR3 as well.

The V call is TRBV7-3, the J call TRBJ2-1, with 8 bases fitting TRBD2. The TCR comes from a man aged 25 to 45 in good health and CMV-seropositive. Sequenced: PBMCs. Written as DNA, the CDR3 is TGTGCCAGCAGCTCCTCCGGGGGGGCCAATGAGCAGTTCTTC. It specifies CASSSSGGANEQFF.